The entry below describes one T cell receptor (beta chain). Its matching antigen is unknown. Per CD8+ T cell subset, triplicate sorts of fewer than 350,000 cells each were done. With UMI labels, 5' RACE was used to prepare the TRB cDNA libraries. Each CDR3 protein gets one entry in TCRdb, which reprocessed the 5' RACE reads and gives no DNA. Its table records some 41,000 distinct CDR3 sequences. These data belong to a study of CXCR3-negative and CXCR3-positive naive CD8 T cells. Study-level findings and limits: Cryopreservation partially decreased CXCR3 expression, and most assays used fresh PBMCs. Much lower diversity was found in memory CD8+ cells, while both naive subsets had comparably high diversity. Whereas memory cells differed, naive CXCR3-negative and CXCR3-positive cells shared similar TRBV-TRBJ usage.

The sequence derives from a human donor in good health. Some clones in this sample may be carry-over from other donors' samples. Sequenced: memory CD8+ T cells from blood.

This CDR3 reads CSAAHSTNPSTDTQYF. The rearrangement links TRBV20-1 to TRBJ2-3; checking the TCRdb D call of TRBD1 is not possible without DNA. In germline, CDR1 is DFQATT, CDR2 SNEGSKA (reference sequence). This CDR3 contains 16 residues.